One and the same sample provided the 21 T cell receptor beta chains below, sequenced in a study of siplizumab effects on memory and regulatory T cells. The repertoire was sequenced with immunoSEQ multiplex PCR; TCRdb's copy has only in-frame clones and lacks some. The sample records about 60,000 clones, over 80% being singletons. Sequencing used memory CD4+ T cells sorted from blood. Source of these receptors: a human donor in good health.

The J gene is TRBJ1-6, the V gene TRBV7-9, with D unclear. Trimming shortened V by 7 bases and J by 10 bases, and 17 bases separated the two germline ends. CDR1 is SEHNR and CDR2 is FQNEAQ in the germline V gene (reference sequence). The CDR3 extends over 14 amino acids. The chain's CDR3 is CASTKVREQSPLHF. In nucleotides, the CDR3 is TGTGCCAGCACCAAAGTCCGGGAACAGTCACCCCTCCACTTT.

The chain employs TRBV11-2 and TRBJ2-7; D is unresolved. Deletions cut 5 bases from V and 3 bases from J, with 14 bases between. CDR1 SGHAT and CDR2 FQNNGV come from the germline V gene. The CDR3 totals 14 residues. CDR3 residues: CASSPAARYYEQYF. The CDR3 nucleotides are TGTGCCAGCAGCCCGGCAGCTCGCTACTACGAGCAGTACTTC.

This chain connects TRBV5-4 to TRBJ1-1; TRBD1 aligns across 9 bases. CDR1 and CDR2 (germline): SGHNT, YYREEE (reference sequence). This CDR3 region has 16 residues. The J segment lost 4 bases and the V segment lost 0 bases, leaving 7 bases of the junction unmatched. As DNA, the CDR3 is TGTGCCAGCAGCTTGGGTTCCCTGACAGGGGGCACTGAAGCTTTCTTT. This codes for CASSLGSLTGGTEAFF. Filled out from reference TRBV5-4 and TRBJ1-1, the complete variable domain reads ETGVTQSPTHLIKTRGQQVTLRCSSQSGHNTVSWYQQALGQGPQFIFQYYREEENGRGNFPPRFSGLQFPNYSSELNVNALELDDSALYLCASSLGSLTGGTEAFFGQGTRLTVV.

The chain is built from TRBV6-1 and TRBJ1-6, with TRBD1 as a possible D gene (5 bases). Per the germline V gene, CDR1 is MNHNS and CDR2 is SASEGT. The V end lost 11 bases, the J end lost 7 bases, and 15 bases lay between the germline ends. CDR3 length: 13 residues. CDR3 nucleotides: TGTGCCGGGGGGGACGAGAGGAATTCACCCCTCCACTTT. This codes for CAGGDERNSPLHF.

The rearrangement joins TRBV25-1 to TRBJ2-3; D is perhaps TRBD1 or TRBD2 (7 bases each). The germline CDR1 and CDR2 sequences are MGHDK and SYGVNS. V was trimmed by 8 bases and J by 3 bases, leaving 21 bases between them. This CDR3 comprises 16 residues. The CDR3: CASGGEGQDRTDTQYF. Here the CDR3 DNA reads TGTGCCAGCGGGGGGGAAGGACAGGATAGGACAGATACGCAGTATTTT.

J is TRBJ2-7 and V is TRBV5-1; 9 nucleotides line up with TRBD1. Germline lookup yields CDR1 SGHRS and CDR2 YFSETQ. The CDR3 totals 17 residues. V trimming: 0 bases; J trimming: 3 bases; junction bases outside the gene matches: 10. The CDR3 DNA is TGCGCCAGCAGCTTGGGCCCCCGACAGGGGGAGAACTACGAGCAGTACTTC. Amino acids: CASSLGPRQGENYEQYF.

This sequence joins TRBV29-1 and TRBJ2-7; 9 bases are a match to TRBD1. The CDR3 totals 13 residues. V shed 6 bases and J 5 bases; nucleotides not matched to a gene: 8. Per the germline V gene, CDR1 is SQVTM and CDR2 is ANQGSEA. CDR3 coding DNA: TGCAGCGTCGCCCCGGACAGGGGCCACGAGCAGTACTTC. As protein: CSVAPDRGHEQYF.

The chain employs TRBV4-2 and TRBJ2-5, with TRBD2 identical over 12 bases. The germline gives CDR1 LGHNA, CDR2 YNFKEQ. This CDR3 comprises 17 residues. Trimming cost V 4 bases and J 4 bases; bases outside gene matches: 10. The CDR3 DNA follows: TGTGCCAGCAGCCCCCGGACTAGCGGGGTATTGGGAGAGACCCAGTACTTC. Protein sequence: CASSPRTSGVLGETQYF.

The V gene is TRBV7-9, the J gene TRBJ2-3, with no clear D. CDR1 is SEHNR and CDR2 is FQNEAQ in the germline V gene (reference sequence). This CDR3 is built from 13 residues. Trimming took off 1 base at V and 3 bases at J, with 5 bases between the two ends. The CDR3 region is CASSLDFTDTQYF. The CDR3, as DNA: TGTGCCAGCAGCTTAGATTTTACAGATACGCAGTATTTT. The whole variable domain, remainder taken from reference TRBV7-9 and TRBJ2-3, is DTGVSQNPRHKITKRGQNVTFRCDPISEHNRLYWYRQTLGQGPEFLTYFQNEAQLEKSRLLSDRFSAERPKGSFSTLEIQRTEQGDSAMYLCASSLDFTDTQYFGPGTRLTVL.

The V and J genes are TRBV5-1 and TRBJ1-2, with TRBD1 as a possible D gene (5 bases). Between the trimmed V and J ends, which lost 0 bases and 7 bases, there was a span of 13 bases. CDR3 length equals 14 residues. Germline V lookup: CDR1 SGHRS, CDR2 YFSETQ. CDR3 sequence reads: CASSLASGTGGYTF. As DNA, the CDR3 is TGCGCCAGCAGCTTGGCTTCGGGGACCGGTGGCTACACCTTC.

This rearrangement joins TRBV30 to TRBJ2-2; perhaps TRBD1 as D (6 bases). Trimming shortened V by 5 bases and J by 7 bases, and 14 bases separated the two germline ends. Germline-derived CDR1 and CDR2 are GTSNPN and SVGIG (reference sequence). The CDR3 extends over 13 amino acids. The CDR3 here is CAWLGRGNGELFF. CDR3 DNA: TGTGCCTGGCTTGGCAGGGGAAACGGGGAGCTGTTTTTT.

The chain combines TRBV28 with TRBJ1-2; 8 bases are a match to TRBD1. With V trimmed by 2 bases and J by 3 bases, 5 bases remained unmatched. There are 15 residues in the CDR3. Germline CDR1 and CDR2: MDHEN and SYDVKM. This CDR3 reads CASSLPGGADYGYTF. The CDR3 DNA is TGTGCCAGCAGTTTACCAGGGGGCGCGGACTATGGCTACACCTTC.

This rearrangement joins TRBV9 to TRBJ1-2; the D is unclear. Trimming removed 0 bases from V and 6 bases from J, with 15 bases in between. Germline V gene lookup returns CDR1 SGDLS and CDR2 YYNGEE. The CDR3 has 15 amino acids. This CDR3 is CASSVGGRTSHGYTF. The CDR3 DNA reads TGTGCCAGCAGCGTAGGGGGTCGGACCTCTCATGGCTACACCTTC.

The V gene is TRBV5-1, the J gene TRBJ2-7; D gene unclear. CDR3 length: 12 amino acids. Germline V gene data show CDR1 as SGHRS and CDR2 as YFSETQ. Trimming removed 1 base at V and 2 bases at J, with 4 bases between. The CDR3 loop reads CASSLTAYEQYF. For the CDR3, the DNA is TGCGCCAGCAGCTTGACAGCCTACGAGCAGTACTTC.

V and J are TRBV11-2 and TRBJ2-1, with 12 nucleotides matching TRBD2. The length of the CDR3 is 17 residues. Trimming at V came to 5 bases and at J to 6 bases, leaving 11 bases not matched to a gene. Germline V CDR1 and CDR2: SGHAT, FQNNGV. CDR3 residues: CASSLGASGRARNEQFF. In nucleotides, the CDR3 is TGTGCCAGCAGCCTAGGGGCTAGCGGGAGGGCCCGCAATGAGCAGTTCTTC.

The gene calls are TRBV11-3 and TRBJ2-5, with TRBD1 matching over 11 bases. This CDR3 contains 16 residues. J lost 5 bases, V lost 5 bases, and 10 bases had no gene match. Germline values: CDR1 SGHNT, CDR2 YENEEA. The CDR3 DNA is TGTGCCAGCAGCCCTAGGGGGACAGGGGGTCTGGAGACCCAGTACTTC. Its translation: CASSPRGTGGLETQYF.

The V call is TRBV7-2, the J call TRBJ1-2; D unresolved. V was trimmed by 0 bases and J by 3 bases, leaving 5 bases between them. Germline V gives CDR1 SGHTA, CDR2 FQGNSA. The CDR3 is made up of 13 amino acids. CDR3 in amino acids: CASSLAQHYGYTF. DNA of the CDR3: TGTGCCAGCAGCTTAGCGCAGCACTATGGCTACACCTTC. The full variable domain, with the rest looked up from reference TRBV7-2 and TRBJ1-2, is GAGVSQSPSNKVTEKGKDVELRCDPISGHTALYWYRQSLGQGLEFLIYFQGNSAPDKSGLPSDRFSAERTGGSVSTLTIQRTQQEDSAVYLCASSLAQHYGYTFGSGTRLTVV.

This chain links TRBV29-1 with TRBJ2-7, with D possibly TRBD2 on 6 matching bases. CDR3 length: 12 amino acids. The V and J ends lost 4 bases and 7 bases respectively, with 14 bases between them. Germline V gives CDR1 SQVTM, CDR2 ANQGSEA. This CDR3 is CSVAFRAGEQYF. The CDR3 DNA reads TGCAGCGTTGCGTTCCGAGCGGGTGAGCAGTACTTC.

This chain links TRBV6-6 with TRBJ1-2, with D possibly being TRBD1 (5 bases). V lost 5 bases and J 0 bases, leaving 10 bases between the germline ends. The CDR3 extends over 14 amino acids. Germline V gene sequence: CDR1 MNHNY, CDR2 SVGAGI (reference sequence). CDR3 DNA sequence: TGTGCCAGCAGTGCCTCGACAGCTAACTATGGCTACACCTTC. It is translated as CASSASTANYGYTF.

This chain connects TRBV6-1 to TRBJ2-7, with TRBD2 matching 7 bases. CDR1 is MNHNS and CDR2 is SASEGT in the germline V gene. This CDR3 spans 13 amino acids. With V trimmed by 4 bases and J by 4 bases, 4 bases remained unmatched. In nucleotides, the CDR3 is TGTGCCAGCAGTGCGGGGACTACATACGAGCAGTACTTC. Translating it yields CASSAGTTYEQYF.

The chain recombines TRBV2 with TRBJ2-4; tentative D call: TRBD2 (6 bases). Germline V lookup: CDR1 SNHLY, CDR2 FYNNEI. The CDR3 is 15 residues long. The ends were cut back, 8 bases at V and 1 base at J, with 15 bases in the middle. CDR3 loop: CASRPPLAAKNIQYF. CDR3 nucleotide sequence: TGTGCCAGCCGCCCCCCCCTAGCGGCCAAAAACATTCAGTACTTC.